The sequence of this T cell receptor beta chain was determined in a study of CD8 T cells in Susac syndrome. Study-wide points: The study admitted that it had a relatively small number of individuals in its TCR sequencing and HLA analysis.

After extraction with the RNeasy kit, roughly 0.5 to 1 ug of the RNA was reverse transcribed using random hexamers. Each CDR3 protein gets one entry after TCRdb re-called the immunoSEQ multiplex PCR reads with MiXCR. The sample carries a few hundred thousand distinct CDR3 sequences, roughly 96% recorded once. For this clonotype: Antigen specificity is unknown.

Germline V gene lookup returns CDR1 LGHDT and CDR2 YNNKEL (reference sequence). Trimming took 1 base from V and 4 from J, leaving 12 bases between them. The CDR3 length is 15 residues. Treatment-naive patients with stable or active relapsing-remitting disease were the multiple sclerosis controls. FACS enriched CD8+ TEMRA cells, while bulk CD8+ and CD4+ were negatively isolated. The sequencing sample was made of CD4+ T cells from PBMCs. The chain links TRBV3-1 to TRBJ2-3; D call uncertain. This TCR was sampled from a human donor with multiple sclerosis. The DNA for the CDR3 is TGTGCCAGCAGCCAAGCAATGGGGTCGGCAGATACGCAGTATTTT. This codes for CASSQAMGSADTQYF.